These T cell receptor beta chains were read from a single sample in a study of blood T cell repertoires in COVID-19. Data came from immunoSEQ multiplex PCR; TCRdb stores just in-frame clones and leaves some out. The sample records some 250,000 clones, roughly nine tenths being singletons. Sequences were obtained from PBMCs or T cells enriched from blood (not recorded which). These receptors were collected from a human donor in a cohort exposed to, infected with or recovered from COVID-19 (not recorded which). The donor label of this sample is uncertain. Both conserved end residues are part of each CDR3. Each record gives: clone size, J gene, V gene, D gene, CDR3 protein, CDR3 DNA. D genes are given only for firm matches. Clone size is stated in some rows and not others, as once, few, many or a class when expanded.

abundance: once; j_gene: TRBJ2-1; v_gene: TRBV7-3; d_gene: .; CDR3aa: CASSPPGKPEQFF; CDR3nt: TGTGCCAGCAGCCCCCCCGGGAAGCCTGAGCAGTTCTTC
abundance: .; j_gene: TRBJ1-2; v_gene: TRBV7-9; d_gene: TRBD1; CDR3aa: CASSLSGQGVVGYTF; CDR3nt: TGTGCCAGCAGCTTATCCGGACAGGGGGTAGTTGGCTACACCTTC
abundance: .; j_gene: TRBJ2-3; v_gene: TRBV5-1; d_gene: .; CDR3aa: CASSLVVSGTLSTDTQYF; CDR3nt: TGCGCCAGCAGCTTGGTAGTATCGGGGACTCTCAGCACAGATACGCAGTATTTT
abundance: .; j_gene: TRBJ1-4; v_gene: TRBV6-5; d_gene: .; CDR3aa: CASSLNEKLFF; CDR3nt: TGTGCCAGCAGTTTAAATGAAAAACTGTTTTTT
abundance: .; j_gene: TRBJ1-2; v_gene: TRBV27; d_gene: .; CDR3aa: CASSLQGIYGYTF; CDR3nt: TGTGCCAGCAGTCTCCAGGGGATCTATGGCTACACCTTC
abundance: .; j_gene: TRBJ1-5; v_gene: TRBV4-1; d_gene: .; CDR3aa: CASSQDNGGRGRNQPQHF; CDR3nt: TGCGCCAGCAGCCAAGATAACGGGGGAAGGGGTCGCAATCAGCCCCAGCATTTT
abundance: .; j_gene: TRBJ1-1; v_gene: TRBV19; d_gene: .; CDR3aa: CASSPKQGGGTEAFF; CDR3nt: TGTGCCAGTAGTCCTAAACAGGGAGGGGGCACTGAAGCTTTCTTT
abundance: .; j_gene: TRBJ1-3; v_gene: TRBV6-6; d_gene: TRBD1; CDR3aa: CASSRGGEGGGNTIYF; CDR3nt: TGTGCCAGCAGTCGAGGGGGCGAAGGAGGAGGAAACACCATATATTTT
abundance: .; j_gene: TRBJ1-2; v_gene: TRBV12-3/TRBV12-4; d_gene: .; CDR3aa: CASSLALQGYTF; CDR3nt: TGTGCCAGCAGTTTAGCCCTTCAGGGCTACACCTTC
abundance: .; j_gene: TRBJ2-7; v_gene: TRBV5-1; d_gene: .; CDR3aa: CASSLGVGPISSYEQYF; CDR3nt: TGCGCCAGCAGCTTGGGCGTCGGTCCTATTAGCTCCTACGAGCAGTACTTC
abundance: .; j_gene: TRBJ1-2; v_gene: TRBV3-1/TRBV3-2; d_gene: .; CDR3aa: CASSPGDSPGYTF; CDR3nt: TGTGCCAGCAGCCCCGGTGACTCCCCGGGCTACACCTTC
abundance: .; j_gene: TRBJ2-1; v_gene: TRBV5-3; d_gene: .; CDR3aa: CARSLGDWDNEQFF; CDR3nt: TGTGCCAGAAGCTTGGGGGACTGGGACAATGAGCAGTTCTTC
abundance: .; j_gene: TRBJ2-3; v_gene: TRBV6-5; d_gene: TRBD2; CDR3aa: CASSYSSGGARTQYF; CDR3nt: TGTGCCAGCAGTTACTCGAGCGGGGGGGCTCGTACGCAGTATTTT
abundance: .; j_gene: TRBJ2-7; v_gene: TRBV10-3; d_gene: TRBD2; CDR3aa: CAISEGLAGAFYEQYF; CDR3nt: TGTGCCATCAGCGAGGGACTAGCGGGGGCTTTCTACGAGCAGTACTTC
abundance: .; j_gene: TRBJ2-7; v_gene: TRBV12-5; d_gene: .; CDR3aa: CASGLRPGQLSYEQYF; CDR3nt: TGTGCTAGTGGTTTGCGACCGGGACAACTATCCTACGAGCAGTACTTC
abundance: .; j_gene: TRBJ1-2; v_gene: TRBV19; d_gene: .; CDR3aa: CASREDSSPSNYGYTF; CDR3nt: TGTGCCAGTAGAGAGGACAGTTCACCCTCCAACTATGGCTACACCTTC
abundance: .; j_gene: TRBJ1-2; v_gene: TRBV12-3/TRBV12-4; d_gene: .; CDR3aa: CASSSREYYGYTF; CDR3nt: TGTGCCAGCAGTTCGCGGGAATACTATGGCTACACCTTC
abundance: .; j_gene: TRBJ1-1; v_gene: TRBV2; d_gene: .; CDR3aa: CASKGFSIFRTEAFF; CDR3nt: TGTGCCAGCAAGGGGTTTTCTATCTTCAGGACTGAAGCTTTCTTT
abundance: .; j_gene: TRBJ1-2; v_gene: TRBV11-2; d_gene: .; CDR3aa: CASSLTGRTGFSDGYTF; CDR3nt: TGTGCCAGCAGCTTAACGGGTCGAACAGGCTTCTCGGATGGCTACACCTTC
abundance: .; j_gene: TRBJ1-5; v_gene: TRBV19; d_gene: TRBD1; CDR3aa: CASSLGQGDRSNQPQHF; CDR3nt: TGTGCCAGTAGCCTAGGACAGGGAGATCGGAGCAATCAGCCCCAGCATTTT
abundance: .; j_gene: TRBJ1-1; v_gene: TRBV11-1; d_gene: .; CDR3aa: CASSPAVTGGLGEAFF; CDR3nt: TGTGCCAGCAGCCCCGCGGTGACGGGAGGTCTAGGGGAAGCTTTCTTT
abundance: .; j_gene: TRBJ2-1; v_gene: TRBV7-9; d_gene: TRBD1; CDR3aa: CASSLWGQGYNEQFF; CDR3nt: TGTGCCAGCAGCTTATGGGGACAGGGTTACAATGAGCAGTTCTTC
abundance: .; j_gene: TRBJ2-3; v_gene: TRBV3-1/TRBV3-2; d_gene: TRBD2; CDR3aa: CASSQAFSGGLNTQYF; CDR3nt: TGTGCCAGCAGCCAAGCTTTTAGCGGGGGACTAAATACGCAGTATTTT
abundance: .; j_gene: TRBJ1-3; v_gene: TRBV30; d_gene: TRBD1; CDR3aa: CAWRDRAYDTIYF; CDR3nt: TGTGCCTGGAGGGACAGGGCTTACGACACCATATATTTT
abundance: .; j_gene: TRBJ2-7; v_gene: TRBV28; d_gene: .; CDR3aa: CASSYRDAYEQYF; CDR3nt: TGTGCCAGCAGTTACAGGGACGCCTACGAGCAGTACTTC
abundance: .; j_gene: TRBJ1-5; v_gene: TRBV2; d_gene: .; CDR3aa: CASSLPNEGRDNQPQHF; CDR3nt: TGTGCCAGCAGCCTGCCAAACGAGGGGAGGGACAATCAGCCCCAGCATTTT
abundance: .; j_gene: TRBJ2-5; v_gene: TRBV10-3; d_gene: TRBD1; CDR3aa: CAISDPQGRETQYF; CDR3nt: TGTGCCATCAGTGACCCACAGGGGAGAGAGACCCAGTACTTC
abundance: .; j_gene: TRBJ2-7; v_gene: TRBV19; d_gene: .; CDR3aa: CASSNNGDLGDYEQYF; CDR3nt: TGTGCCAGTAGTAACAACGGGGACTTAGGCGACTACGAGCAGTACTTC
abundance: .; j_gene: TRBJ2-3; v_gene: TRBV25-1; d_gene: .; CDR3aa: CASSESNSFPYTQYF; CDR3nt: TGTGCCAGCAGTGAATCTAATTCCTTCCCGTATACGCAGTATTTT
abundance: .; j_gene: TRBJ2-2; v_gene: TRBV6-5; d_gene: TRBD1; CDR3aa: CASTRTRGPGELFF; CDR3nt: TGTGCCAGCACCCGGACCAGGGGGCCCGGGGAGCTGTTTTTT
abundance: .; j_gene: TRBJ1-1; v_gene: TRBV12-3/TRBV12-4; d_gene: .; CDR3aa: CASSSRRDTEAFF; CDR3nt: TGTGCCAGCAGTTCTCGCCGGGACACTGAAGCTTTCTTT
abundance: .; j_gene: TRBJ1-5; v_gene: TRBV2; d_gene: TRBD1; CDR3aa: CASGQGANQPQHF; CDR3nt: TGTGCCAGCGGACAGGGGGCAAATCAGCCCCAGCATTTT
abundance: .; j_gene: TRBJ2-3; v_gene: TRBV5-6; d_gene: .; CDR3aa: CASIHTNRDVTDTQYF; CDR3nt: TGTGCCAGCATCCACACAAACAGGGACGTCACAGATACGCAGTATTTT
abundance: .; j_gene: TRBJ1-5; v_gene: TRBV24-1; d_gene: TRBD1; CDR3aa: CATSDGTGTGSSQPQHF; CDR3nt: TGTGCCACCAGTGATGGAACCGGGACAGGGAGCTCGCAGCCCCAGCATTTT
abundance: .; j_gene: TRBJ1-2; v_gene: TRBV6-5; d_gene: TRBD1; CDR3aa: CANSYSGQGGSGYTF; CDR3nt: TGTGCCAACAGTTACTCGGGACAGGGGGGCTCTGGCTACACCTTC
abundance: .; j_gene: TRBJ1-2; v_gene: TRBV5-4; d_gene: TRBD1; CDR3aa: CASSKGQGRDYGYTF; CDR3nt: TGTGCCAGCAGCAAGGGACAGGGGCGGGACTATGGCTACACCTTC
abundance: .; j_gene: TRBJ2-7; v_gene: TRBV4-1; d_gene: TRBD1; CDR3aa: CASSLPGQSYEQYF; CDR3nt: TGCGCCAGCAGCCTCCCGGGACAGAGCTACGAGCAGTACTTC
abundance: .; j_gene: TRBJ2-5; v_gene: TRBV30; d_gene: .; CDR3aa: CAWSLQGPRETQYF; CDR3nt: TGTGCCTGGAGCCTACAGGGTCCTCGAGAGACCCAGTACTTC
abundance: .; j_gene: TRBJ1-1; v_gene: TRBV5-8; d_gene: .; CDR3aa: CASSLDRSNTEAFF; CDR3nt: TGTGCCAGCAGCCTGGACAGAAGTAACACTGAAGCTTTCTTT
abundance: .; j_gene: TRBJ1-5; v_gene: TRBV19; d_gene: .; CDR3aa: CASSRGGPGQPQHF; CDR3nt: TGTGCCAGTAGTCGGGGGGGTCCGGGCCAGCCCCAGCATTTT
abundance: once; j_gene: TRBJ2-5; v_gene: TRBV18; d_gene: TRBD1; CDR3aa: CASSPGLTGEQTQYF; CDR3nt: TGTGCCAGCTCACCAGGCCTTACAGGGGAGCAGACCCAGTACTTC
abundance: .; j_gene: TRBJ2-3; v_gene: TRBV2; d_gene: TRBD2; CDR3aa: CASSAGLAGGSTDTQYF; CDR3nt: TGTGCCAGCAGTGCTGGACTAGCGGGGGGGAGCACAGATACGCAGTATTTT
abundance: .; j_gene: TRBJ1-1; v_gene: TRBV19; d_gene: .; CDR3aa: CASSPQAYTEAFF; CDR3nt: TGTGCCAGTAGTCCCCAGGCTTACACTGAAGCTTTCTTT
abundance: once; j_gene: TRBJ2-7; v_gene: TRBV24-1; d_gene: .; CDR3aa: CATSDWGGTEQYF; CDR3nt: TGTGCCACCAGTGATTGGGGCGGAACCGAGCAGTACTTC
abundance: .; j_gene: TRBJ1-5; v_gene: TRBV19; d_gene: .; CDR3aa: CASSTGGYSNQPQHF; CDR3nt: TGTGCCAGTAGTACTGGGGGGTATAGCAATCAGCCCCAGCATTTT
abundance: .; j_gene: TRBJ1-4; v_gene: TRBV19; d_gene: .; CDR3aa: CASSTLRAGEQLFF; CDR3nt: TGTGCCAGTAGTACCCTCCGGGCAGGGGAACAACTGTTTTTT
abundance: .; j_gene: TRBJ1-1; v_gene: TRBV6-6; d_gene: .; CDR3aa: CASGFLGLLAFF; CDR3nt: TGTGCCAGCGGATTTTTAGGACTTCTGGCTTTCTTT
abundance: .; j_gene: TRBJ2-7; v_gene: TRBV5-1; d_gene: .; CDR3aa: CASSLDDITDYEQYF; CDR3nt: TGCGCCAGCAGCTTGGACGACATCACCGACTACGAGCAGTACTTC
abundance: .; j_gene: TRBJ1-1; v_gene: TRBV2; d_gene: TRBD1; CDR3aa: CASSVDRAGTEAFF; CDR3nt: TGTGCCAGCAGTGTAGACAGGGCGGGAACTGAAGCTTTCTTT
abundance: .; j_gene: TRBJ1-2; v_gene: TRBV9; d_gene: .; CDR3aa: CASSAQSYGYTF; CDR3nt: TGTGCCAGCAGCGCCCAGTCCTATGGCTACACCTTC
abundance: .; j_gene: TRBJ2-3; v_gene: TRBV12-3/TRBV12-4; d_gene: TRBD2; CDR3aa: CASSLAGLDPYF; CDR3nt: TGTGCCAGCAGTTTGGCGGGACTAGATCCGTATTTT
abundance: .; j_gene: TRBJ2-3; v_gene: TRBV7-2; d_gene: .; CDR3aa: CASSWGTGGNFINTQYF; CDR3nt: TGTGCCAGCAGCTGGGGGACTGGCGGGAATTTCATAAATACGCAGTATTTT
abundance: once; j_gene: TRBJ2-2; v_gene: TRBV27; d_gene: .; CDR3aa: CASSLRGGHSFANTGELFF; CDR3nt: TGTGCCAGCAGCTTGAGGGGGGGCCATTCGTTCGCGAACACCGGGGAGCTGTTTTTT